The 29 T cell receptor beta chains below come from one sample, sequenced in a study of blood T cell repertoires in COVID-19. Clones were read by immunoSEQ multiplex PCR, and TCRdb kept only the in-frame ones, dropping some. The sample consists of over 80,000 clones, around nine tenths of them appearing once. Sequencing was carried out using peripheral blood. All receptors derive from a man in his fifties or sixties with acute or convalescent COVID-19.

The chain carries TRBV5-6 and TRBJ1-2; D uncertain. The germline V and J ends were trimmed by 4 bases and 3 bases, with 7 bases remaining between them. CDR3 length: 12 amino acids. Germline V gene lookup returns CDR1 SGHDT and CDR2 YYEEEE. The CDR3 sequence is CASSGGDYGYTF. In DNA form, the CDR3 reads TGTGCCAGCAGCGGCGGGGACTATGGCTACACCTTC. Full variable domain (rest looked up from reference TRBV5-6 and TRBJ1-2): DAGVTQSPTHLIKTRGQQVTLRCSPKSGHDTVSWYQQALGQGPQFIFQYYEEEERQRGNFPDRFSGHQFPNYSSELNVNALLLGDSALYLCASSGGDYGYTFGSGTRLTVV.

V and J are TRBV6-4 and TRBJ2-1, with 15 bases that match TRBD2. This CDR3 contains 16 residues. CDR1 is MRHNA and CDR2 is SNTAGT in the germline V gene. The V segment lost 5 bases and the J segment 10 bases; nucleotides outside the gene matches: 9. The CDR3 loop reads CASSREPGLAGGEQFF. The CDR3 nucleotides read TGTGCCAGCAGTCGGGAGCCGGGACTAGCGGGAGGCGAGCAGTTCTTC.

The rearrangement links TRBV18 to TRBJ2-1; TRBD1 agrees at 7 bases. Germline V CDR1 and CDR2: KGHSH, LQKENI. CDR3 length: 16 amino acids. Losses at the gene ends were 0 bases for V and 5 bases for J; bases not matched to a gene: 7. Here the CDR3 DNA reads TGTGCCAGCTCACCACCGGGGACAGCGAAACACAATGAGCAGTTCTTC. Its translation is CASSPPGTAKHNEQFF.

This rearrangement joins TRBV19 to TRBJ2-5, with 7 bases that match TRBD2. Looked up from germline, CDR1 is LNHDA and CDR2 is SQIVND (reference sequence). The length of the CDR3 is 14 residues. V shed 9 bases, J shed 2 bases, and the junction held 9 bases outside the gene matches. This chain's CDR3 is CASLQGAGQETQYF. CDR3 coding DNA: TGTGCCAGCCTCCAGGGAGCGGGGCAAGAGACCCAGTACTTC.

J is TRBJ1-1 and V is TRBV28; D is unclear. The CDR3 is 17 residues long. Between the trimmed V and J ends, which lost 8 bases and 6 bases, there was a span of 28 bases. Germline lookup yields CDR1 MDHEN and CDR2 SYDVKM. The CDR3 DNA is TGTGCCAGCCTGTCTGTACGCGGCGGGTGGGTGAGCTCTGAAGCTTTCTTT. It codes for CASLSVRGGWVSSEAFF.

The chain employs TRBV28 and TRBJ1-1; a possible D gene is TRBD1 (5 bases). The germline CDR1 and CDR2 sequences are MDHEN and SYDVKM. This CDR3 comprises 22 residues. V shed 7 bases and J shed 0 bases, with 36 bases lying between them. CDR3 region: CASIARSTYKLRDGGMNTEAFF. In DNA, the CDR3 is TGTGCCAGCATCGCTCGAAGCACGTACAAATTGAGGGATGGGGGGATGAACACTGAAGCTTTCTTT.

This clone occurred a few times. The CDR3 DNA reads as TGTGCCAGCAGCCTACTAAGTGCCTCTGGAAACACCATATATTTT. Protein product: CASSLLSASGNTIYF. The chain joins TRBV7-9 to TRBJ1-3; no clear D. The germline V gene encodes CDR1 SEHNR and CDR2 FQNEAQ (reference sequence). The CDR3 loop spans 15 amino acids. The V gene lost 5 bases and the J gene lost 0 bases, with 11 bases spanning the gap.

This clone was counted a single time. The rearrangement links TRBV5-1 to TRBJ2-1, with D possibly TRBD2 on 6 matching bases. Germline V gives CDR1 SGHRS, CDR2 YFSETQ. The CDR3 contains 17 residues. V gave up 4 bases and J gave up 0 bases, with 17 bases separating them. CDR3 loop: CASSPGTGISSYNEQFF. CDR3 nucleotides: TGCGCCAGCAGCCCCGGGACTGGGATAAGCTCCTACAATGAGCAGTTCTTC.

This sequence joins TRBV5-1 and TRBJ2-5; D is unresolved. V lost 4 bases and J lost 2, with 6 bases in between. This CDR3 contains 12 residues. CDR1 and CDR2 (germline): SGHRS, YFSETQ. For the CDR3, the DNA is TGCGCCAGCAGCCGAGATCAAGAGACCCAGTACTTC. As protein: CASSRDQETQYF.

This clone was recorded once. This chain's CDR3 is CATSVQGGTDTQYF. The CDR3 bases are TGTGCCACCAGTGTCCAGGGCGGCACAGATACGCAGTATTTT. This rearrangement joins TRBV24-1 to TRBJ2-3; possible D gene TRBD1, 5 bases. Germline-derived CDR1 and CDR2 are KGHDR and SFDVKD. V was cut by 5 bases and J by 1 base, with 9 bases left in between. The CDR3 is 14 residues long.

This chain connects TRBV5-4 to TRBJ1-6; 9 bases are a match to TRBD1. J gave up 8 bases and V 1 base, and 1 base lay outside the gene matches. CDR3 length: 14 amino acids. Germline CDR1 is SGHNT and CDR2 is YYREEE (reference sequence). The CDR3 sequence: CASSLWTGDSPLHF. Written as DNA, the CDR3 is TGTGCCAGCAGCTTGTGGACAGGGGATTCACCCCTCCACTTT.

The rearrangement uses TRBV30 and TRBJ1-2; 7 bases line up with TRBD1. Germline assignment: CDR1 GTSNPN and CDR2 SVGIG (reference sequence). V lost 5 bases to trimming and J lost 4 bases; unmatched junction nucleotides: 7. There are 13 residues in the CDR3. In nucleotides, the CDR3 is TGTGCCTGGGGACGGGACAGCCCCTATGGCTACACCTTC. Amino acids: CAWGRDSPYGYTF.

The chain carries TRBV5-1 and TRBJ2-1; the match to TRBD2 covers 7 bases. The CDR3 runs to 15 residues. CDR1 SGHRS and CDR2 YFSETQ come from the germline V gene. V shed 2 bases and J 4 bases; nucleotides not matched to a gene: 6. The CDR3 region is CASSFVGEGYNEQFF. As DNA, the CDR3 is TGCGCCAGCAGCTTCGTTGGGGAGGGGTACAATGAGCAGTTCTTC. The full variable domain, with the rest looked up from reference TRBV5-1 and TRBJ2-1, is KAGVTQTPRYLIKTRGQQVTLSCSPISGHRSVSWYQQTPGQGLQFLFEYFSETQRNKGNFPGRFSGRQFSNSRSEMNVSTLELGDSALYLCASSFVGEGYNEQFFGPGTRLTVL.

The chain links TRBV6-1 to TRBJ1-1, with TRBD1 matching over 7 bases. The J segment lost 5 bases and the V segment lost 2 bases, leaving 2 bases of the junction unmatched. The CDR3 is made up of 13 amino acids. Germline V gives CDR1 MNHNS, CDR2 SASEGT. CDR3 sequence reads: CASSETGVTEAFF. CDR3 sequence (DNA): TGTGCCAGCAGTGAAACAGGGGTAACTGAAGCTTTCTTT.

This rearrangement joins TRBV24-1 to TRBJ2-5, with TRBD1 matching over 9 bases. CDR3 length equals 15 residues. The junction had 8 bases not matched to a gene; V was cut back by 4 bases and J by 6 bases. The germline V gene has CDR1 KGHDR and CDR2 SFDVKD. The CDR3 loop reads CATSDARTGVKTQYF. The CDR3 nucleotides read TGTGCCACCAGTGACGCACGGACAGGGGTAAAGACCCAGTACTTC.

This clone has only one observation. The genes are TRBV5-4 and TRBJ2-7; no clear D gene. CDR3 length: 17 residues. Trimming shortened V by 1 base and J by 5 bases, and 22 bases separated the two germline ends. Germline CDR1 SGHNT, CDR2 YYREEE (reference sequence). This CDR3 is CASSLKETLLLGNEQYF. CDR3 in DNA: TGTGCCAGCAGCTTGAAAGAGACCCTTCTCCTAGGAAACGAGCAGTACTTC. Drawing the rest from reference TRBV5-4 and TRBJ2-7, the complete variable domain is ETGVTQSPTHLIKTRGQQVTLRCSSQSGHNTVSWYQQALGQGPQFIFQYYREEENGRGNFPPRFSGLQFPNYSSELNVNALELDDSALYLCASSLKETLLLGNEQYFGPGTRLTVT.

The chain carries TRBV7-2 and TRBJ2-7; 7 nucleotides agree with TRBD2. The CDR3 has 15 residues. With V trimmed by 3 bases and J by 2 bases, 7 bases remained unmatched. CDR1 is SGHTA and CDR2 is FQGNSA in the germline V gene. The chain's CDR3 is CASSLSSGLTYEQYF. CDR3 DNA: TGTGCCAGCAGCTTGTCTAGCGGCCTAACCTACGAGCAGTACTTC.

The chain recombines TRBV29-1 with TRBJ1-1; TRBD1 matches 7 bases. Germline V lookup: CDR1 SQVTM, CDR2 ANQGSEA. J gave up 1 base and V 3 bases, and 8 bases lay outside the gene matches. CDR3 length: 15 amino acids. Here the CDR3 reads CSVDQAYRGNTEAFF. The CDR3 nucleotides are TGCAGCGTTGATCAGGCCTACAGGGGGAACACTGAAGCTTTCTTT.

The chain links TRBV19 to TRBJ1-4; D remains unclear. The CDR3 totals 13 residues. V was shortened by 3 bases and J by 13 bases, with 15 bases between the two germline ends. The germline V gene has CDR1 LNHDA and CDR2 SQIVND (reference sequence). CDR3 in amino acids: CASSIRLLKGLFF. CDR3 DNA: TGTGCCAGTAGTATCCGACTACTTAAGGGACTGTTTTTT.

The rearrangement links TRBV2 to TRBJ1-6, with a possible D match to TRBD1 (5 bases). This CDR3 comprises 14 residues. Germline loops: CDR1 SNHLY, CDR2 FYNNEI. Trimming shortened V by 2 bases and J by 13 bases, and 15 bases separated the two germline ends. The CDR3 DNA follows: TGTGCCAGCAGTGAAAGGGGTAACTTCTTCCCCCTCCACTTT. Residues: CASSERGNFFPLHF.

The chain joins TRBV24-1 to TRBJ2-2; possibly TRBD1 for D (5 bases). Per germline, CDR1 KGHDR and CDR2 SFDVKD. CDR3 length: 14 residues. Trimming took 5 bases from V and 5 from J, leaving 11 bases between them. The CDR3 loop is CATSVREATGELFF. CDR3 nucleotides: TGTGCCACCAGTGTCAGGGAAGCGACCGGGGAGCTGTTTTTT.

The gene calls are TRBV4-2 and TRBJ1-1; 8 bases agree with TRBD1. This CDR3 spans 12 amino acids. CDR1 and CDR2 from the germline V gene are LGHNA and YNFKEQ. V gave up 5 bases and J gave up 8 bases; unmatched junction bases: 4. This chain's CDR3 is CASSVQGGEAFF. The CDR3 DNA is TGTGCCAGCAGCGTACAGGGGGGAGAAGCTTTCTTT.

V is TRBV10-2 and J is TRBJ2-2, with 8 bases identical to TRBD1. This CDR3 spans 17 amino acids. CDR1 and CDR2 from the germline V gene are WSHSY and SAAADI. The V gene end was trimmed by 6 bases and the J gene end by 2 bases; junction bases not matched to a gene: 11. The CDR3 region has the DNA TGCGCCAGCAGGAATATCCCGGGACAGGACAACACCGGGGAGCTGTTTTTT. Translating gives CASRNIPGQDNTGELFF.

J is TRBJ2-5 and V is TRBV7-9; 7 nucleotides line up with TRBD2. V dropped 5 bases and J dropped 5; count of bases not matched to a gene: 8. Germline V gives CDR1 SEHNR, CDR2 FQNEAQ (reference sequence). There are 14 residues in the CDR3. The CDR3 nucleotides read TGTGCCAGCAGCCCCGACTGGGGGGGGGAGACCCAGTACTTC. It is translated as CASSPDWGGETQYF.

The chain joins TRBV11-3 to TRBJ2-5; a weak D match, TRBD1 (6 bases). Germline lookup yields CDR1 SGHNT and CDR2 YENEEA. The CDR3 length is 15 residues. Trimming left V 1 base short and J 1 base short, with 10 bases between. The CDR3 coding sequence is TGTGCCAGCAGCTTAGGAGGACAGCTCCAAGAGACCCAGTACTTC. Translation: CASSLGGQLQETQYF.

The chain uses TRBV12-5 and TRBJ2-7; TRBD2 might be the D (6 bases). The CDR3 covers 11 residues. V was clipped by 7 bases and J by 12 bases, with 16 bases between them. The germline V gene has CDR1 LGHNT and CDR2 FRNRAP. The CDR3 reads CASALGEVSYF. The CDR3 nucleotides are TGTGCTAGTGCTCTCGGGGAGGTGTCGTACTTC.

The chain uses TRBV3-1 (or the pseudogene TRBV3-2) and TRBJ2-1, with D maybe TRBD2 (6 bases). Germline values: CDR1 LGHDT, CDR2 YNNKEL (reference sequence). CDR3 length: 16 amino acids. V lost 1 base to trimming and J lost 0 bases, with 10 bases between them. The CDR3 protein is CASSQGRETSYNEQFF. The CDR3 coding sequence is TGTGCCAGCAGCCAAGGTCGGGAGACCTCCTACAATGAGCAGTTCTTC.

The chain recombines TRBV15 with TRBJ1-1; no reliable D call. V was shortened by 3 bases and J by 7 bases, with 18 bases between the two germline ends. This CDR3 comprises 15 residues. CDR1 is LNHNV, CDR2 YYDKDF, per germline (reference sequence). The CDR3 nucleotides read TGTGCCACCAGCAGTGGGCTCTTGGACGGGGATGAAGCTTTCTTT. It is translated as CATSSGLLDGDEAFF.

V gene TRBV5-4 combines with J gene TRBJ2-2; weak D call: TRBD1 (5 bases). The length of the CDR3 is 16 residues. Trimming pared 4 bases from V and 6 bases from J, leaving 19 bases between. The V gene's germline CDR1 is SGHNT and CDR2 YYREEE (reference sequence). The CDR3, as DNA: TGTGCCAGCAGCAGAAACCAGGGATTTCCGGCCGGGGAGCTGTTTTTT. Its translation: CASSRNQGFPAGELFF. The whole variable domain, filled in from reference TRBV5-4 and TRBJ2-2, reads ETGVTQSPTHLIKTRGQQVTLRCSSQSGHNTVSWYQQALGQGPQFIFQYYREEENGRGNFPPRFSGLQFPNYSSELNVNALELDDSALYLCASSRNQGFPAGELFFGEGSRLTVL.